This TCR beta chain is from a study of blood T cell repertoires in COVID-19. At the level of the study: Researchers got acute and convalescent COVID-19 samples from the United States, Italy and Spain. T cells, B-cell-depleted T cells, or PBMCs supplied cDNA or gDNA.

Using immunoSEQ multiplex PCR, the repertoire was profiled, and TCRdb retains in-frame clones only, with some absent. The table lists over 350,000 clones, approximately 87% of them singletons. V lost 5 bases, J lost 9 bases, and 11 bases lay in between. Germline CDR1 is SEHNR and CDR2 is FQNEAQ (reference sequence). CDR3 length: 12 residues. V gene TRBV7-9 combines with J gene TRBJ1-5; the D gene is possibly TRBD1 (5 bases). This TCR was sampled from a woman between 25 and 40 years old with acute COVID-19. The sample comprised PBMCs or T cells enriched from blood (not recorded which). Here the CDR3 DNA reads TGTGCCAGCAGCGAGGCGGGGCTGCCCCAGCATTTT. It is translated as CASSEAGLPQHF.